A selection of T cell receptor beta chains follows, all from one sample in a study of T cell responses to AZD1222 COVID-19 vaccine. TCRdb's copy holds only in-frame clones and misses some; the assay was immunoSEQ multiplex PCR. Among roughly 120,000 clones listed, around 90% were seen once. Sequencing was performed on peripheral blood, taken on day 0 of MenACWY control vaccination. These receptors came from an adult in good health. Each CDR3 is given without its conserved first and last residue. Fields, in order: V gene, J gene, CDR3 protein.

v_call: TRBV5-6; j_call: TRBJ2-2; cdr3_aa: ASSPGQGVGGGELF
v_call: TRBV6-5; j_call: TRBJ1-1; cdr3_aa: ASSYTRYEAF
v_call: TRBV6-1; j_call: TRBJ1-1; cdr3_aa: ASSEARGTEAF
v_call: TRBV24-1; j_call: TRBJ2-5; cdr3_aa: ATSDPLSSGGPPGAQY
v_call: TRBV3-1/TRBV3-2; j_call: TRBJ1-2; cdr3_aa: ASSQDSGGSVLNYGYT
v_call: TRBV21-1; j_call: TRBJ1-5; cdr3_aa: ASSKCRGGNQPQH
v_call: TRBV19; j_call: TRBJ1-2; cdr3_aa: ASSIAGGLKIYGYT
v_call: TRBV5-4; j_call: TRBJ1-4; cdr3_aa: ASSLGVVATNEKLF
v_call: TRBV12-3/TRBV12-4; j_call: TRBJ2-3; cdr3_aa: ASQWGGTDTQY
v_call: TRBV11-2; j_call: TRBJ2-7; cdr3_aa: ASSLEQIYEQY
v_call: TRBV5-1; j_call: TRBJ1-2; cdr3_aa: ASSLDSSYGYT
v_call: TRBV9; j_call: TRBJ2-1; cdr3_aa: ASSVGLNNEQF
v_call: TRBV4-2; j_call: TRBJ1-1; cdr3_aa: ASSQGWSYTEAF
v_call: TRBV2; j_call: TRBJ1-1; cdr3_aa: ASSEYRTANTEAF
v_call: TRBV6-6; j_call: TRBJ2-7; cdr3_aa: ASSPSYEQY
v_call: TRBV4-1; j_call: TRBJ2-1; cdr3_aa: ASSQFDGFLVLAGVWDEQF
v_call: TRBV4-3; j_call: TRBJ1-2; cdr3_aa: ASSQDRGNQLLIYGYT
v_call: TRBV5-6; j_call: TRBJ2-7; cdr3_aa: ASTPPGSYEQY
v_call: TRBV28; j_call: TRBJ1-5; cdr3_aa: ASSPPGGAFQPQH
v_call: TRBV4-3; j_call: TRBJ1-4; cdr3_aa: ASSQDPVVGTGVDEKLF
v_call: TRBV6-1; j_call: TRBJ2-5; cdr3_aa: ASSEATGVRETQY
v_call: TRBV5-4; j_call: TRBJ1-1; cdr3_aa: ASSFFLNVAGVAF
v_call: TRBV12-3/TRBV12-4; j_call: TRBJ1-1; cdr3_aa: ASSLRDRGRAF
v_call: TRBV5-8; j_call: TRBJ2-1; cdr3_aa: ASSLELGLLYNEQF
v_call: TRBV27; j_call: TRBJ2-1; cdr3_aa: ASSLWDRVNEQF
v_call: TRBV6-5; j_call: TRBJ1-4; cdr3_aa: ASSRDRGNEKLF
v_call: TRBV6-1; j_call: TRBJ2-1; cdr3_aa: ASSELGAGVAYNEQF
v_call: TRBV7-9; j_call: TRBJ2-2; cdr3_aa: ASTWGGKYTGELF
v_call: TRBV9; j_call: TRBJ2-7; cdr3_aa: ASSPVNTGGPYEQY
v_call: TRBV2; j_call: TRBJ1-6; cdr3_aa: ASSRDGDNSPLH
v_call: TRBV4-3; j_call: TRBJ2-5; cdr3_aa: ASSQDPGQGAETQY
v_call: TRBV19; j_call: TRBJ2-1; cdr3_aa: ASSISPRREQF
v_call: TRBV10-3; j_call: TRBJ1-1; cdr3_aa: AISDPANRGEGSRAEAF
v_call: TRBV7-8; j_call: TRBJ1-6; cdr3_aa: ASSLTGANYNSPLH
v_call: TRBV19; j_call: TRBJ2-7; cdr3_aa: ASSMGQGFSYEQY
v_call: TRBV5-1; j_call: TRBJ1-2; cdr3_aa: ASSLETGRYGYT
v_call: TRBV19; j_call: TRBJ2-7; cdr3_aa: ASSPDEQY
v_call: TRBV27; j_call: TRBJ2-3; cdr3_aa: ASSFTWRDTQY
v_call: TRBV5-1; j_call: TRBJ2-5; cdr3_aa: ASSTAQGQETQY
v_call: TRBV27; j_call: TRBJ2-2; cdr3_aa: ASGFGGGTGELF
v_call: TRBV5-8; j_call: TRBJ2-1; cdr3_aa: ASSQAGGAYNEQF